This passage covers 23 T cell receptor beta chains from one sample sequenced in a study of blood T cell repertoires in COVID-19. TCRdb's table, derived via immunoSEQ multiplex PCR, lists solely in-frame clones and lacks some. The sample yields about 120,000 clones, about 90% seen once. The material sequenced was peripheral blood. The receptors derive from a woman aged 50 to 60 with active or convalescent COVID-19.

The chain employs TRBV2 and TRBJ2-2; TRBD1 might be the D (5 bases). V was shortened by 5 bases and J by 6 bases, with 19 bases between the two germline ends. Per germline, CDR1 SNHLY and CDR2 FYNNEI. The CDR3 contains 16 residues. In DNA, the CDR3 is TGTGCCAGCAGTCTAAGACAGCCGACCTCCGCCGGGGAGCTGTTTTTT. The encoded protein is CASSLRQPTSAGELFF.

CDR3 region: CASLGGNYGYTF. CDR3 coding DNA: TGTGCCAGCCTCGGAGGGAACTATGGCTACACCTTC. This rearrangement joins TRBV12-3 or TRBV12-4 to TRBJ1-2; D is undetermined. The V end was cut by 8 bases, the J end by 2 bases, with 9 bases between. This CDR3 contains 12 residues.

The genes are TRBV6-2 or TRBV6-3 and TRBJ2-1; TRBD2 might be the D (5 bases). Trimming took off 5 bases at V and 2 bases at J, with 10 bases between the two ends. The CDR3 length is 14 residues. Germline CDR1 MNHEY, CDR2 SVGEGT. The CDR3 region is CASSHPGTYNEQFF. The CDR3 coding sequence is TGTGCCAGCAGTCATCCCGGGACCTACAATGAGCAGTTCTTC.

The V and J genes are TRBV15 and TRBJ2-5; 7 bases line up with TRBD1. The junction had 4 bases not matched to a gene; V was cut back by 0 bases and J by 3 bases. The CDR3 loop spans 15 amino acids. Germline-derived CDR1 and CDR2 are LNHNV and YYDKDF (reference sequence). For the CDR3, the DNA is TGTGCCACCAGCAGAGAGACCGACAGGGAAGAGACCCAGTACTTC. This gives the protein CATSRETDREETQYF.

The chain uses TRBV28 and TRBJ1-2; a possible D gene is TRBD1 (6 bases). Germline assignment: CDR1 MDHEN and CDR2 SYDVKM. The CDR3 covers 12 residues. V gave up 10 bases and J gave up 5 bases, with 14 bases separating them. The CDR3 loop reads CAIQGEVYGYTF. The CDR3 DNA follows: TGTGCCATACAGGGAGAGGTATATGGCTACACCTTC.

The V and J genes are TRBV24-1 and TRBJ2-3, with TRBD2 identical over 8 bases. Germline trimming cut 3 bases from V and 0 bases from J; bases unmatched to any gene: 4. Germline lookup yields CDR1 KGHDR and CDR2 SFDVKD. This CDR3 contains 16 residues. CDR3 amino acids: CATSDPVAGSTDTQYF. The CDR3 DNA reads TGTGCCACCAGTGATCCCGTAGCGGGGAGCACAGATACGCAGTATTTT.

This sequence joins TRBV28 and TRBJ1-2, with D possibly TRBD1 on 5 matching bases. The CDR3 contains 14 residues. Germline lookup yields CDR1 MDHEN and CDR2 SYDVKM. The germline V and J ends were trimmed by 3 bases and 7 bases, with 15 bases remaining between them. In nucleotides, the CDR3 is TGTGCCAGCAGTTTTGGCGGGGGAGTTGGTGGCTACACCTTC. It translates to CASSFGGGVGGYTF.

The V and J genes are TRBV6-1 and TRBJ2-6; 9 bases fit TRBD1. CDR1 and CDR2 from the germline V gene are MNHNS and SASEGT. V lost 9 bases, J lost 2 bases, and 11 bases stayed unmatched. This CDR3 spans 17 amino acids. The chain's CDR3 is CASSKGTGSPGANVLTF. Written as DNA, the CDR3 is TGTGCCAGTAGTAAAGGGACAGGGTCCCCTGGGGCCAACGTCCTGACTTTC.

This chain connects TRBV7-6 to TRBJ2-7; possible D gene TRBD1, 6 bases. Germline CDR1 and CDR2: SGHVS and FNYEAQ. This CDR3 contains 16 residues. V dropped 4 bases and J dropped 3 bases, with 19 bases sitting between them. This CDR3 is CASSSIAGARVYEQYF. CDR3 DNA sequence: TGTGCCAGCAGCTCAATCGCAGGGGCACGGGTCTACGAGCAGTACTTC.

V is TRBV3-1 (or the pseudogene TRBV3-2) and J is TRBJ2-7; TRBD1 matches 7 bases. The ends lost 0 bases at V and 6 bases at J; junction bases unmatched: 8. Germline V gene lookup returns CDR1 LGHDT and CDR2 YNNKEL (reference sequence). There are 15 residues in the CDR3. CDR3 sequence: CASSQDGHRGAEQYF. CDR3 DNA: TGTGCCAGCAGCCAAGATGGTCACAGGGGAGCCGAGCAGTACTTC.

The chain is built from TRBV6-5 and TRBJ2-3; D might be TRBD1 (6 bases). CDR3 length: 13 amino acids. Germline CDR1 is MNHEY and CDR2 is SVGAGI. With 7 bases removed from V and 2 bases from J, the gap between germline ends came to 10 bases. The CDR3 nucleotides read TGTGCCAGCACCCGGACAGCCACAGATACGCAGTATTTT. The encoded protein is CASTRTATDTQYF.

The chain recombines TRBV30 with TRBJ1-5, with D possibly being TRBD1 (5 bases). Trimming shortened V by 2 bases and J by 6 bases, and 20 bases separated the two germline ends. The germline V gene has CDR1 GTSNPN and CDR2 SVGIG (reference sequence). The CDR3 sequence is 16 residues long. CDR3 nucleotide sequence: TGTGCCTGGAGTCCGGGGGGGGAACTAGTAGGTCAGCCCCAGCATTTT. Protein product: CAWSPGGELVGQPQHF.

The CDR3 sequence is CASSQDGGGGYEQYF. DNA for the CDR3: TGCGCCAGCAGCCAAGACGGAGGCGGGGGATACGAGCAGTACTTC. The chain uses TRBV4-3 and TRBJ2-7; 7 nucleotides line up with TRBD2. The J segment lost 4 bases and the V segment lost 0 bases, leaving 6 bases of the junction unmatched. CDR1 LGHNA and CDR2 YSLEER come from the germline V gene. CDR3 length equals 15 residues.

This chain uses TRBV6-5 with TRBJ1-1; D ambiguous. With 2 bases removed from V and 0 bases from J, the gap between germline ends came to 7 bases. The CDR3 runs to 14 residues. Germline CDR1 and CDR2: MNHEY and SVGAGI. The CDR3 sequence is CASSYGTMNTEAFF. CDR3 nucleotides: TGTGCCAGCAGTTACGGCACAATGAACACTGAAGCTTTCTTT.

This clone was picked up one time. The V gene is TRBV18, the J gene TRBJ1-1; no definite D call. The germline V and J ends were trimmed by 10 bases and 10 bases, with 19 bases remaining between them. This CDR3 comprises 12 residues. Germline V gives CDR1 KGHSH, CDR2 LQKENI. The CDR3 here is CATTKPREIAFF. CDR3 DNA: TGTGCCACCACGAAACCGAGGGAAATAGCTTTCTTT.

This chain uses TRBV30 with TRBJ2-7, with 10 positions matching TRBD2. Germline loops: CDR1 GTSNPN, CDR2 SVGIG (reference sequence). With 7 bases clipped from V and 3 bases from J, the junction kept 9 bases outside the gene matches. The CDR3 totals 14 residues. CDR3 in amino acids: CASHPPSGSYEQYF. CDR3 DNA sequence: TGTGCCTCCCACCCCCCTAGCGGGAGCTACGAGCAGTACTTC.

In regard to this clone: This specimen includes other DNA sequences encoding the same CDR3. The chain combines TRBV27 with TRBJ1-3; TRBD1 might be the D (5 bases). The length of the CDR3 is 15 residues. The V end lost 0 bases, the J end lost 1 base, and 7 bases lay between the germline ends. Germline loops: CDR1 MNHEY, CDR2 SMNVEV (reference sequence). CDR3 loop: CASSLSGGSGNTIYF. CDR3 nucleotides: TGTGCCAGCAGTTTATCCGGGGGATCTGGAAACACCATATATTTT.

The chain uses TRBV18 and TRBJ1-2; D is unresolved. The V end was cut by 3 bases, the J end by 4 bases, with 9 bases between. Germline V gene sequence: CDR1 KGHSH, CDR2 LQKENI. This CDR3 is 13 amino acids long. The CDR3 region has the DNA TGTGCCAGCTCACCTGATGTCAGCTATGGCTACACCTTC. Protein product: CASSPDVSYGYTF.

In its sample, this clone was seen once. This chain connects TRBV4-2 to TRBJ2-5; 8 nucleotides line up with TRBD1. The V gene end was trimmed by 1 base and the J gene end by 1 base; junction bases not matched to a gene: 8. The CDR3 has 17 residues. Germline CDR1 reads LGHNA; CDR2 reads YNFKEQ. The CDR3 DNA reads TGTGCCAGCAGCCAAGGCAAGGCAGGGGGCCGCCAAGAGACCCAGTACTTC. Translating gives CASSQGKAGGRQETQYF.

V usage is TRBV28 and J usage is TRBJ2-7, with D possibly TRBD1 on 6 matching bases. From germline, CDR1 is MDHEN and CDR2 SYDVKM. V lost 2 bases to trimming and J lost 5 bases, with 13 bases between them. The CDR3 extends over 14 amino acids. The CDR3 DNA follows: TGTGCCAGCAGTTTACGGGCAGGGGTCCACGAGCAGTACTTC. The encoded protein is CASSLRAGVHEQYF.

The genes are TRBV7-3 and TRBJ2-3, with 10 bases fitting TRBD2. This CDR3 comprises 15 residues. The V gene end was trimmed by 4 bases and the J gene end by 6 bases; junction bases not matched to a gene: 7. The germline CDR1 and CDR2 sequences are SGHTA and FQGTGA. This chain's CDR3 is CASSSTGTSADTQYF. The CDR3 DNA reads as TGTGCCAGCAGCTCCACCGGGACTAGCGCTGATACGCAGTATTTT.

The chain carries TRBV2 and TRBJ2-3, with D perhaps matching TRBD2 (6 bases). The CDR3 is made up of 14 amino acids. The V end was cut by 6 bases, the J end by 6 bases, with 16 bases between. CDR1 and CDR2 (germline): SNHLY, FYNNEI. CDR3 DNA: TGTGCCAGCAGCATTAGTGGGGGGTTTGATACGCAGTATTTT. It encodes CASSISGGFDTQYF.

The rearrangement uses TRBV28 and TRBJ2-3, with TRBD2 as a possible D gene (6 bases). The CDR3 is 15 residues long. Per germline, CDR1 MDHEN and CDR2 SYDVKM. V lost 3 bases, J lost 4 bases, and 14 bases lay in between. CDR3 in DNA: TGTGCCAGCAGTTTTGGCGGGATTCGGGCAGATACGCAGTATTTT. Residues: CASSFGGIRADTQYF.